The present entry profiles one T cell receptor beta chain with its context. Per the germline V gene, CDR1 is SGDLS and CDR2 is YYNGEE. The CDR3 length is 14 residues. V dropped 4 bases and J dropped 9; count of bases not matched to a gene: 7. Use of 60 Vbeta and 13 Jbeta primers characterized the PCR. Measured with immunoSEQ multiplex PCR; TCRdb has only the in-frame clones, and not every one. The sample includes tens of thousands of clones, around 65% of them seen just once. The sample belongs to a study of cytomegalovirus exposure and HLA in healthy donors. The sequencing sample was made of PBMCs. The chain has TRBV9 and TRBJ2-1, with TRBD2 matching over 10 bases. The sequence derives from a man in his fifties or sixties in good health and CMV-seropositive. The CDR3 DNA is TGTGCCAGCAGCTCGACCTGGACTAGCGGTGAGCAGTTCTTC. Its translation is CASSSTWTSGEQFF.